The 30 T cell receptor beta chains in this list originate from one sample, sequenced in a study of blood T cell repertoires in COVID-19. This table comes from immunoSEQ multiplex PCR, and its TCRdb copy is limited to in-frame clones, with some not included. The sample yields some 130,000 clones, 78% seen once. Material for sequencing was PBMCs or T cells enriched from blood (not recorded which). The receptors shown here come from a woman aged 45-65 years who had recovered from COVID-19.

The chain joins TRBV2 to TRBJ2-5, with 9 positions matching TRBD1. Germline-derived CDR1 and CDR2 are SNHLY and FYNNEI. The CDR3 consists of 12 residues. J lost 5 bases, V lost 6 bases, and 1 base had no gene match. CDR3 residues: CASRTGGETQYF. The CDR3, as DNA: TGTGCCAGCAGGACAGGGGGGGAGACCCAGTACTTC.

The chain employs TRBV24-1 and TRBJ2-2, with 10 positions matching TRBD2. Germline V gives CDR1 KGHDR, CDR2 SFDVKD. The CDR3 covers 17 residues. The J segment lost 0 bases and the V segment lost 4 bases, leaving 4 bases of the junction unmatched. CDR3 sequence (DNA): TGTGCCACCAGTGACACCACTAGCGGGGCGAACACCGGGGAGCTGTTTTTT. It translates to CATSDTTSGANTGELFF.

The rearrangement uses TRBV11-2 and TRBJ2-7; 8 bases are shared with TRBD1. Trimming removed 5 bases from V and 4 bases from J; junction bases left unmatched: 13. CDR1 is SGHAT, CDR2 FQNNGV, per germline. The CDR3 has 16 residues. CDR3 region: CASSPVSRRGLYEQYF. DNA of the CDR3: TGTGCCAGCAGCCCAGTTTCCCGCAGGGGGCTTTACGAGCAGTACTTC.

This clone was observed a single time. The chain couples TRBV5-1 to TRBJ2-6, with D uncertain. The germline gives CDR1 SGHRS, CDR2 YFSETQ. Trimming stripped 1 base from V and 0 bases from J, with 8 bases between. The CDR3 totals 16 residues. The CDR3 nucleotides are TGCGCCAGCAGCTTGAGTATGAGCTCTGGGGCCAACGTCCTGACTTTC. This codes for CASSLSMSSGANVLTF.

Of note for this clone: Its ends do not fully match the called genes, so a read error is possible. The chain couples TRBV2 to TRBJ2-2; TRBD1 is a possible D gene (6 bases). CDR1 SNHLY and CDR2 FYNNEI come from the germline V gene. The CDR3 runs to 15 residues. CDR3 amino acids: CASGQQGRNPGELFF. CDR3 coding DNA: TGTGCCAGCGGCCAACAGGGCCGGAACCCCGGGGAGCTGTTTTTT.

The chain uses TRBV2 and TRBJ1-5, with 10 nucleotides matching TRBD1. In germline, CDR1 is SNHLY, CDR2 FYNNEI. The V gene end was trimmed by 7 bases and the J gene end by 6 bases; junction bases not matched to a gene: 12. The CDR3 sequence is 16 residues long. The CDR3 spells CASTWGDRGGGQPQHF. In DNA, the CDR3 is TGTGCCAGCACCTGGGGGGACAGGGGAGGAGGTCAGCCCCAGCATTTT.

This clone was detected a few times. The chain recombines TRBV7-2 with TRBJ1-4; D gene uncertain. V lost 2 bases and J lost 5, with 6 bases in between. The CDR3 runs 13 residues. Germline V gene lookup returns CDR1 SGHTA and CDR2 FQGNSA. CDR3 residues: CASSLILNEKLFF. CDR3 nucleotides: TGTGCCAGCAGCTTAATATTGAATGAAAAACTGTTTTTT.

This chain connects TRBV18 to TRBJ2-7, with 8 bases lining up with TRBD1. The length of the CDR3 is 13 residues. V shed 6 bases and J 2 bases; nucleotides not matched to a gene: 3. Germline CDR1 is KGHSH and CDR2 is LQKENI. CDR3 nucleotide sequence: TGTGCCAGCTCCATGGACAGGGCCTACGAGCAGTACGTC. Its protein is CASSMDRAYEQYV.

This chain joins TRBV18 and TRBJ2-3; maybe TRBD2 (6 bases). The CDR3 has 17 residues. V lost 0 bases and J 0 bases, leaving 13 bases between the germline ends. The V gene's germline CDR1 is KGHSH and CDR2 LQKENI. Here the CDR3 reads CASSPPRAGPSTDTQYF. CDR3 nucleotides: TGTGCCAGCTCACCACCGAGGGCGGGGCCTAGCACAGATACGCAGTATTTT. The complete variable domain, with remaining parts taken from reference TRBV18 and TRBJ2-3, reads NAGVMQNPRHLVRRRGQEARLRCSPMKGHSHVYWYRQLPEEGLKFMVYLQKENIIDESGMPKERFSAEFPKEGPSILRIQQVVRGDSAAYFCASSPPRAGPSTDTQYFGPGTRLTVL.

The chain combines TRBV19 with TRBJ2-1; D call uncertain. CDR3 length equals 11 residues. The germline V gene has CDR1 LNHDA and CDR2 SQIVND (reference sequence). The germline V and J ends were trimmed by 7 bases and 8 bases, with 9 bases remaining between them. The CDR3 nucleotides are TGTGCCAGTAATAGTCTCGATGAGCAGTTCTTC. Translated: CASNSLDEQFF.

The sample holds a few counts of this clone. The chain's CDR3 is CASSWTGEGKLFF. CDR3 bases: TGTGCCAGCAGCTGGACAGGGGAGGGAAAACTGTTTTTT. V gene TRBV5-5 combines with J gene TRBJ1-4; 9 bases agree with TRBD1. The J segment lost 10 bases and the V segment lost 3 bases, leaving 4 bases of the junction unmatched. The CDR3 totals 13 residues. The germline V gene encodes CDR1 SGHKS and CDR2 YYEKEE (reference sequence).

V and J are TRBV9 and TRBJ1-3; maybe TRBD1 (5 bases). The CDR3 contains 16 residues. The germline V and J ends were trimmed by 3 bases and 0 bases, with 13 bases remaining between them. Germline-derived CDR1 and CDR2 are SGDLS and YYNGEE. CDR3 DNA sequence: TGTGCCAGCAGCGCACGAGCGACAGTCTCTGGAAACACCATATATTTT. It yields the protein CASSARATVSGNTIYF.

This chain uses TRBV2 with TRBJ2-7; maybe TRBD2 (5 bases). The length of the CDR3 is 13 residues. Per germline, CDR1 SNHLY and CDR2 FYNNEI. V lost 8 bases and J lost 0, with 11 bases in between. CDR3 protein: CASLDEGSYEQYF. For the CDR3, the DNA is TGTGCCAGCCTGGACGAGGGCTCCTACGAGCAGTACTTC.

This chain joins TRBV11-2 and TRBJ2-6; 8 bases are shared with TRBD1. After removal of 1 base from V and 3 bases from J, the junction contained 5 bases not matched to a gene. This CDR3 contains 17 residues. Looked up from germline, CDR1 is SGHAT and CDR2 is FQNNGV. Here the CDR3 DNA reads TGTGCCAGCAGCTTAGGGCAGGGGGCGTATGGGGCCAACGTCCTGACTTTC. Protein product: CASSLGQGAYGANVLTF.

This clone was seen a handful of times. This may be a read error, as it is one base from a much larger clone. DNA of the CDR3: TGTGCCACCTCTCAGGCCAGGGGCGGGGGGGAGCTGTTTTTT. It specifies CATSQARGGGELFF. This chain joins TRBV28 and TRBJ2-2; D possibly corresponds to TRBD1 (6 bases). This CDR3 is built from 14 residues. Germline V gene data show CDR1 as MDHEN and CDR2 as SYDVKM. Trimming removed 10 bases at V and 8 bases at J, with 20 bases between.

This sequence joins TRBV10-3 and TRBJ1-5, with D possibly being TRBD1 (6 bases). Per germline, CDR1 ENHRY and CDR2 SYGVKD. V was trimmed by 0 bases and J by 1 base, leaving 10 bases between them. The CDR3 is made up of 16 amino acids. The CDR3 nucleotides are TGTGCCATCAGTGAGTCGGGGGGGGCAAGCAATCAGCCCCAGCATTTT. This sequence encodes CAISESGGASNQPQHF.

This clone turned up a few times. V usage is TRBV5-1 and J usage is TRBJ2-5; TRBD1 matches at 8 bases. Germline assignment: CDR1 SGHRS and CDR2 YFSETQ. J was trimmed by 5 bases and V by 4 bases; bases with no gene match: 7. CDR3 length: 14 amino acids. CDR3 DNA: TGCGCCAGCAGCCCTGGGACAGGATCCGAGACCCAGTACTTC. This translates into CASSPGTGSETQYF.

This rearrangement joins TRBV2 to TRBJ1-1; D is unresolved. Germline values: CDR1 SNHLY, CDR2 FYNNEI. V lost 8 bases and J lost 0, with 13 bases in between. The CDR3 sequence is 14 residues long. The CDR3 DNA is TGTGCCAGCGATGTCAGTGCCATGAACACTGAAGCTTTCTTT. Amino acid sequence: CASDVSAMNTEAFF.

The chain joins TRBV5-1 to TRBJ2-2, with 8 nucleotides matching TRBD1. CDR1 is SGHRS and CDR2 is YFSETQ in the germline V gene. V was pared by 6 bases and J by 2 bases, with 9 bases of the junction left unmatched. This CDR3 is built from 16 residues. CDR3 in DNA: TGCGCCAGCAAGGCCTCAGGGGGCGCCAACACCGGGGAGCTGTTTTTT. It yields the protein CASKASGGANTGELFF.

J is TRBJ1-2 and V is TRBV5-3; 10 bases are shared with TRBD1. TRBV5-3 carries the ORF label, with uncertain function. CDR3 length equals 16 residues. V trimming: 4 bases; J trimming: 0 bases; junction bases outside the gene matches: 6. The CDR3 DNA sequence: TGTGCCAGAAGCCCCCCGGGACAGGGGCCTAACTATGGCTACACCTTC. Residues: CARSPPGQGPNYGYTF.

The gene calls are TRBV7-6 and TRBJ1-1; D possibly corresponds to TRBD1 (6 bases). This CDR3 is 10 amino acids long. V was shortened by 11 bases and J by 8 bases, with 12 bases between the two germline ends. In germline, CDR1 is SGHVS, CDR2 FNYEAQ. This chain's CDR3 is CAAYRDEAFF. The CDR3 region has the DNA TGTGCCGCATACAGGGACGAAGCTTTCTTT.

The rearrangement links TRBV15 to TRBJ2-7; 12 nucleotides agree with TRBD2. With V trimmed by 1 base and J by 5 bases, 3 bases remained unmatched. Looked up from germline, CDR1 is LNHNV and CDR2 is YYDKDF (reference sequence). This CDR3 has 15 residues. CDR3 coding DNA: TGTGCCACCAGCAGAGGTCTAGCGGGGGGGAACGAGCAGTACGTC. It yields the protein CATSRGLAGGNEQYV.

This clone was detected only a few times. J is TRBJ2-2 and V is TRBV15; 11 nucleotides agree with TRBD1. The CDR3 totals 16 residues. Germline V CDR1 and CDR2: LNHNV, YYDKDF (reference sequence). J lost 5 bases, V lost 3 bases, and 5 bases had no gene match. DNA of the CDR3: TGTGCCACCAGCAGCGGATGGGACAGGGGGACCGGGGAGCTGTTTTTT. This translates into CATSSGWDRGTGELFF. The variable domain in full, with the rest retrieved from reference TRBV15 and TRBJ2-2, is DAMVIQNPRYQVTQFGKPVTLSCSQTLNHNVMYWYQQKSSQAPKLLFHYYDKDFNNEADTPDNFQSRRPNTSFCFLDIRSPGLGDTAMYLCATSSGWDRGTGELFFGEGSRLTVL.

The chain couples TRBV28 to TRBJ1-1; a possible D gene is TRBD1 (6 bases). This CDR3 is built from 12 residues. Trimming stripped 3 bases from V and 7 bases from J, with 9 bases between. Per the germline V gene, CDR1 is MDHEN and CDR2 is SYDVKM. In DNA, the CDR3 is TGTGCCAGCAGTTTGATGACAGGTGAAGCTTTCTTT. It codes for CASSLMTGEAFF. The full variable domain, its missing parts supplied by reference TRBV28 and TRBJ1-1, is DVKVTQSSRYLVKRTGEKVFLECVQDMDHENMFWYRQDPGLGLRLIYFSYDVKMKEKGDIPEGYSVSREKKERFSLILESASTNQTSMYLCASSLMTGEAFFGQGTRLTVV.

V and J are TRBV7-9 and TRBJ1-1, with a possible D match to TRBD1 (6 bases). The CDR3 runs 18 residues. Germline V gene data show CDR1 as SEHNR and CDR2 as FQNEAQ (reference sequence). The V gene lost 3 bases and the J gene lost 4 bases, with 24 bases spanning the gap. CDR3 DNA: TGTGCCAGCAGCTTTATTACGTACAGGGCTCGGTCGAGCACTGAAGCTTTCTTT. It translates to CASSFITYRARSSTEAFF.

The rearrangement links TRBV20-1 to TRBJ2-7; 7 nucleotides line up with TRBD2. CDR1 is DFQATT, CDR2 SNEGSKA, per germline (reference sequence). The V gene end was trimmed by 3 bases and the J gene end by 2 bases; junction bases not matched to a gene: 7. This CDR3 comprises 14 residues. CDR3 region: CSASGSGAPYEQYF. Here the CDR3 DNA reads TGCAGTGCTAGTGGAAGCGGGGCCCCCTACGAGCAGTACTTC.

The V call is TRBV10-1, the J call TRBJ2-5, with 9 positions matching TRBD2. Germline V gene sequence: CDR1 WNHNN, CDR2 SYGVQD (reference sequence). V lost 5 bases to trimming and J lost 4 bases; unmatched junction nucleotides: 5. The CDR3 spans 14 residues. Here the CDR3 reads CASSSTAGGETQYF. For the CDR3, the DNA is TGCGCCAGCAGTTCGACAGCGGGGGGAGAGACCCAGTACTTC.

The chain has TRBV3-1 (or the pseudogene TRBV3-2) and TRBJ1-6; D gene ambiguous. The germline gives CDR1 LGHDT, CDR2 YNNKEL (reference sequence). V gave up 0 bases and J gave up 9 bases, with 24 bases separating them. The CDR3 loop spans 19 amino acids. Written as DNA, the CDR3 is TGTGCCAGCAGCCAAGACGTATCGCCCCAGGAATCTTTCCTTTCACCCCTCCACTTT. Translated: CASSQDVSPQESFLSPLHF.

The chain joins TRBV11-2 to TRBJ1-2; D might be TRBD1 (6 bases). CDR3 length: 12 residues. V was trimmed by 2 bases and J by 7 bases, leaving 8 bases between them. Germline CDR1 and CDR2: SGHAT and FQNNGV. The CDR3 DNA follows: TGTGCCAGCAGCTTACGAGGGGGTGGCTACACCTTC. This translates into CASSLRGGGYTF.

The chain combines TRBV15 with TRBJ1-1; maybe TRBD1 (6 bases). The CDR3 runs to 18 residues. Trimming took 5 bases from V and 0 from J, leaving 22 bases between them. Germline lookup yields CDR1 LNHNV and CDR2 YYDKDF (reference sequence). CDR3 amino acids: CATSGGAGRITVNTEAFF. The CDR3 DNA reads TGTGCCACCAGCGGGGGGGCGGGACGGATTACTGTGAACACTGAAGCTTTCTTT. Based on the CDR3 plus reference TRBV15 and TRBJ1-1, the full variable domain is DAMVIQNPRYQVTQFGKPVTLSCSQTLNHNVMYWYQQKSSQAPKLLFHYYDKDFNNEADTPDNFQSRRPNTSFCFLDIRSPGLGDTAMYLCATSGGAGRITVNTEAFFGQGTRLTVV.